The present TCR beta chain was sequenced within a study of cytomegalovirus exposure and HLA in healthy donors (TCRdb year 2017). Study-wide context: A later analysis indicated that the 120 or so validation repertoires were generated on the platform also employed for the 600 to 750 repertoires of the first cohort. The study aimed to test whether signatures of past pathogen exposure could be identified by cataloging public T cell receptors. Along with the roughly 700-subject first cohort, a separate validation cohort of over a hundred different subjects was used. To predict cytomegalovirus infection status, the study combined high-throughput TCR immunosequencing, statistical association of individual TCRs with disease status, and machine learning.

Its CDR3 holds 15 amino acids, cysteine through phenylalanine. Of the read, only the CDR3 DNA is kept; its 45 bases are in frame from base 1. From a lookup of the germline V gene, CDR1 and CDR2 are MNHNS and SASEGT. V has 6 bases trimmed and J has 4 bases trimmed; junction bases matching no gene number 9. General findings and caveats noted by the study authors: Most TCR sequences were seen in very few donors, while some public TCRs were found in many individuals. Three of the identified cytomegalovirus-associated TCR beta chains were confirmed in vitro to be specific for cytomegalovirus antigens. The study listed 164 TCR beta chains as associated with cytomegalovirus. A later analysis lacked HLA typing for the validation cohort, so it scored co-occurrence in that cohort across all 120 or so repertoires. The classifier was reported to diagnose cytomegalovirus status with high specificity and sensitivity in both the original and validation cohorts. The authors suggested that the approach could potentially be generalized to other disease states and immunological phenotypes. In a later analysis, TCRs clustered in the first cohort were found to also tend to co-occur in the approximately 120 validation repertoires, with 90% to 95% of cluster scores above 0.

The library was prepared using the immunoSEQ multiplex PCR assay. Turning to the authors' computational methods: To diagnose cytomegalovirus status from the catalog of TCR beta chain sequences, a statistical classification framework was built. In TCRdb, the immuneACCESS table is reduced to in-frame sequences with V and J assigned. These tables do not hold every clone; where another copy was compared, an unresolved V gene accounts for under half, and the others remain unexplained. The DNA gave D and trimming, while V, J and clone size come from that table. For this sample there are about 130,000 clones; nearly 90% appear just once. Of the sample, about 3% falls within the top ten clones. Separate from the approximately 700-subject first cohort, the validation cohort of more than 90 subjects was the group to which the donors belonged. As to this clone: Its antigen is unknown. No base quality values were provided; no much bigger clone lies one nucleotide off.

The receptor chain draws on TRBV6-1 and TRBJ1-5, and 7 junction bases match TRBD1. The sequence derives from a man aged 25-45 years in good health and CMV-seronegative. The specimen was PBMCs. The CDR3 region reads CASSELLTGNQPQHF. The nucleotides read TGTGCCAGCAGCGAGCTATTGACAGGGAATCAGCCCCAGCATTTT.